This TCR beta chain appears in the sequencing data of a study of blood T cell repertoires in COVID-19. Study-wide background: Donors in the United States, Italy and Spain gave samples during acute or convalescent COVID-19. Sources were T cells, B-cell-depleted T cells, or PBMCs; the material itself was cDNA or gDNA.

Only in-frame clones appear in the TCRdb table, and some are missing; sequencing was by immunoSEQ multiplex PCR. This table holds some 260,000 clones, around 82% found once. The CDR3 has 16 amino acids. V shed 0 bases and J 4 bases; nucleotides not matched to a gene: 7. Germline loops: CDR1 SEHNR, CDR2 FQNEAQ (reference sequence). The chain uses TRBV7-9 and TRBJ1-2, with TRBD1 matching 8 bases. Sample: peripheral blood. The TCR was taken from a woman between 18 and 29 years old with acute or convalescent COVID-19. The CDR3 loop is CASSLADRGVGYGYTF. DNA for the CDR3: TGTGCCAGCAGCTTAGCCGACAGGGGCGTAGGCTATGGCTACACCTTC.